Shown below are 15 T cell receptor beta chains from a single sample sequenced in a study. TCRdb itself ran the RT-PCR reads through MiXCR, one entry per CDR3 protein. This table has about 680,000 distinct CDR3 sequences, over 12% appearing once. The material sequenced was memory CD4+ T cells from blood. Receptors were obtained from a female donor in good health, serving as a healthy control.

This clonotype was seen at least ten times. The chain has TRBV6-2 or TRBV6-3 and TRBJ1-6; D is unclear. This CDR3 is 13 amino acids long. The germline CDR1 and CDR2 sequences are MNHEY and SVGEGT. The germline V and J ends were trimmed by 2 bases and 7 bases, with 6 bases remaining between them. CDR3 loop: CASSYVTNSPLHF. DNA for the CDR3: TGTGCCAGCAGTTACGTGACCAATTCACCCCTCCACTTT.

Many counts were recorded for this clonotype. The CDR3: CASSERGGGEQFF. DNA for the CDR3: TGTGCCAGCAGCGAGCGGGGGGGCGGTGAGCAGTTCTTC. This chain joins TRBV6-6 and TRBJ2-1; TRBD2 matches at 10 bases. This CDR3 has 13 residues. The V gene's germline CDR1 is MNHNY and CDR2 SVGAGI (reference sequence). J lost 9 bases, V lost 6 bases, and 5 bases had no gene match.

There are many counts of this clonotype. This chain connects TRBV20-1 to TRBJ1-3; the D is unclear. In germline, CDR1 is DFQATT, CDR2 SNEGSKA (reference sequence). The CDR3 loop spans 13 amino acids. V gave up 2 bases and J gave up 4 bases, with 9 bases separating them. This CDR3 reads CSARSHGGNTIYF. The CDR3 coding sequence is TGCAGTGCTAGATCCCACGGGGGAAACACCATATATTTT.

This clonotype was counted between two and nine times. The chain carries TRBV5-4 and TRBJ2-7, with D possibly being TRBD1 (7 bases). The CDR3 is made up of 14 amino acids. Deletions cut 4 bases from V and 0 bases from J, with 11 bases between. Per the germline V gene, CDR1 is SGHNT and CDR2 is YYREEE (reference sequence). The CDR3: CASSPRGDSYEQYF. DNA of the CDR3: TGTGCCAGCAGCCCCAGGGGGGACTCCTACGAGCAGTACTTC.

V gene TRBV20-1 combines with J gene TRBJ2-3; D is possibly TRBD1 (5 bases). The V gene's germline CDR1 is DFQATT and CDR2 SNEGSKA (reference sequence). This CDR3 has 15 amino acids. Trimming shortened V by 7 bases and J by 2 bases, and 19 bases separated the two germline ends. In DNA form, the CDR3 reads TGCAGTGGGGGTAAAGGGGCAAGTTACACAGATACGCAGTATTTT. Protein: CSGGKGASYTDTQYF.

In its sample, this clonotype was seen a few times. The rearrangement links TRBV7-2 to TRBJ1-3, with D hard to call. Trimming removed 7 bases at V and 0 bases at J, with 7 bases between. CDR1 SGHTA and CDR2 FQGNSA come from the germline V gene. The CDR3 length is 13 residues. CDR3 sequence: CASTWSSGNTIYF. The CDR3 region has the DNA TGTGCCAGCACCTGGAGCTCTGGAAACACCATATATTTT.

This clonotype was seen many times. V usage is TRBV5-1 and J usage is TRBJ2-3; D not resolved. This CDR3 contains 13 residues. Looked up from germline, CDR1 is SGHRS and CDR2 is YFSETQ. V shed 7 bases and J shed 0 bases, with 9 bases lying between them. The CDR3 sequence is CASSVTSTDTQYF. The CDR3 nucleotides read TGCGCCAGCTCAGTTACTAGCACAGATACGCAGTATTTT.

V usage is TRBV20-1 and J usage is TRBJ2-5; a weak D match, TRBD2 (6 bases). V was cut by 3 bases and J by 6 bases, with 17 bases left in between. The CDR3 contains 14 residues. Germline CDR1 is DFQATT and CDR2 is SNEGSKA (reference sequence). The CDR3 loop reads CSASSGGGIQTQYF. The CDR3 bases are TGCAGTGCTAGTAGCGGAGGAGGGATTCAGACCCAGTACTTC.

At least ten counts were recorded for this clonotype. The rearrangement uses TRBV10-3 and TRBJ2-4; perhaps TRBD1 as D (6 bases). Deletions cut 2 bases from V and 8 bases from J, with 13 bases between. Per germline, CDR1 ENHRY and CDR2 SYGVKD. The CDR3 totals 14 residues. In nucleotides, the CDR3 is TGTGCCATCAGTGAGAACAGGGCGGTGGACATTCAGTACTTC. Amino acids: CAISENRAVDIQYF.

This clonotype appeared a few times. The chain carries TRBV28 and TRBJ2-2; 9 nucleotides agree with TRBD1. Per germline, CDR1 MDHEN and CDR2 SYDVKM. The V gene end was trimmed by 5 bases and the J gene end by 4 bases; junction bases not matched to a gene: 14. CDR3 size: 18 residues. CDR3 in DNA: TGTGCCAGCAGTGGAACCTGGACAGGGGCCGGTGGCACCGGGGAGCTGTTTTTT. It codes for CASSGTWTGAGGTGELFF.

This clonotype showed up many times. The rearrangement joins TRBV4-3 to TRBJ2-7, with 7 nucleotides matching TRBD1. Germline V lookup: CDR1 LGHNA, CDR2 YSLEER. Unmatched junction bases numbered 6, after V lost 0 bases and J lost 4 bases. The CDR3 runs 15 residues. The CDR3 DNA reads TGCGCCAGCAGCCAAGATTTGCAGGGGGTGTACGAGCAGTACTTC. This codes for CASSQDLQGVYEQYF.

The chain uses TRBV7-8 and TRBJ1-1; D unclear. Trimming removed 9 bases at V and 3 bases at J, with 23 bases between. Germline CDR1 is SGHVS and CDR2 is FQNEAQ. CDR3 length: 16 amino acids. Here the CDR3 reads CARRDRTAPDYTEAFF. For the CDR3, the DNA is TGTGCCAGACGAGATCGCACGGCGCCGGATTACACTGAAGCTTTCTTT. Variable domain in full (rest from reference TRBV7-8 and TRBJ1-1): GAGVSQSPRYKVAKRGQDVALRCDPISGHVSLFWYQQALGQGPEFLTYFQNEAQLDKSGLPSDRFFAERPEGSVSTLKIQRTQQEDSAVYLCARRDRTAPDYTEAFFGQGTRLTVV.

This clonotype has a handful of counts. The chain recombines TRBV10-3 with TRBJ2-1; TRBD1 matches 10 bases. The germline V gene has CDR1 ENHRY and CDR2 SYGVKD. With V trimmed by 4 bases and J by 1 base, 1 base remained unmatched. The CDR3 is 15 residues long. The CDR3 DNA sequence: TGTGCCATCAGTGGGGACAGGGGTTCCTACAATGAGCAGTTCTTC. This sequence encodes CAISGDRGSYNEQFF.

V and J are TRBV7-6 and TRBJ1-1; D remains ambiguous. The CDR3 length is 15 residues. Germline assignment: CDR1 SGHVS and CDR2 FNYEAQ. V was pared by 0 bases and J by 0 bases, with 8 bases between. In DNA form, the CDR3 reads TGTGCCAGCAGCTTAGCGACCGTCATGAACACTGAAGCTTTCTTT. This encodes CASSLATVMNTEAFF.

This clonotype was seen ten or more times. The V call is TRBV5-6, the J call TRBJ2-5; TRBD1 matches 8 bases. This CDR3 is built from 15 residues. Germline CDR1 is SGHDT and CDR2 is YYEEEE. V shed 0 bases, J shed 5 bases, and the junction held 6 bases outside the gene matches. The CDR3 nucleotides read TGTGCCAGCAGCTTGGTAGCAGGGGGCGGGGAGACCCAGTACTTC. It translates to CASSLVAGGGETQYF.